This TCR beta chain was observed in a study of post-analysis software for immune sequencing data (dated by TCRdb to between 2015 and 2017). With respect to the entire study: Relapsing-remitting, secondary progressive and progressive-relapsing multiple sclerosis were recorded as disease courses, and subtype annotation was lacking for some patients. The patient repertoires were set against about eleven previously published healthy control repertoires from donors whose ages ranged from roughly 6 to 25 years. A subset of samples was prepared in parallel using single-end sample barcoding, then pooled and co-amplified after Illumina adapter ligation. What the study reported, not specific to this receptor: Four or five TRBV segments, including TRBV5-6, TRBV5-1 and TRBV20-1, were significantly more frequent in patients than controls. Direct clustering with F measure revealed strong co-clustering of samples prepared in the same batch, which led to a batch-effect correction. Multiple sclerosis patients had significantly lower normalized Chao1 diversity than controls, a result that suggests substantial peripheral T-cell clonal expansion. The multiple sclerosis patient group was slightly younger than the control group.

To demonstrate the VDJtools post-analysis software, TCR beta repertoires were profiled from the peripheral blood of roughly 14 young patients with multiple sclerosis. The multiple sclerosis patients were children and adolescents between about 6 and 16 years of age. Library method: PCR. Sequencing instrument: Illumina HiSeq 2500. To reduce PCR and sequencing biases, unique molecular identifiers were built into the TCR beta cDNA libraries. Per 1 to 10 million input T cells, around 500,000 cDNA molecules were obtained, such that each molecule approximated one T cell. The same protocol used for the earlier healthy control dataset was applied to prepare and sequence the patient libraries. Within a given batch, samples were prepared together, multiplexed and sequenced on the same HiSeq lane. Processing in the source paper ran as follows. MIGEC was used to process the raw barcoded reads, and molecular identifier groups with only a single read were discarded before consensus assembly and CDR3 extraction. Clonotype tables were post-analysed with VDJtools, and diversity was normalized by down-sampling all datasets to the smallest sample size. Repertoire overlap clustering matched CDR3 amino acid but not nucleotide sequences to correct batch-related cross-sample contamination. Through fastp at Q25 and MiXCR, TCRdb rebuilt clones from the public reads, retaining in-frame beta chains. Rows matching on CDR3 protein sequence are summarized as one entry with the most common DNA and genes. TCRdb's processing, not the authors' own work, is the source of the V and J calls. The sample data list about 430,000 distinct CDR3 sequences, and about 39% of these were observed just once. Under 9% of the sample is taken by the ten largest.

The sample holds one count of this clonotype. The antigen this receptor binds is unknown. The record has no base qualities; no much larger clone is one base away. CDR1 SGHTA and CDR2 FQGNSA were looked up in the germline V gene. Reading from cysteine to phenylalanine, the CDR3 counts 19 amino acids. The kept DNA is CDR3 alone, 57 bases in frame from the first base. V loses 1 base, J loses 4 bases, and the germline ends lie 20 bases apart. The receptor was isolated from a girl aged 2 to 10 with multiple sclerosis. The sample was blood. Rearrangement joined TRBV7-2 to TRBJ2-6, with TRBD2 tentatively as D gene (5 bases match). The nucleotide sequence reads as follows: TGTGCCAGCAGCTTAGTCCCTCTGGGGAGCCCTGGGGGGGCCAACGTCCTGACTTTC. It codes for CASSLVPLGSPGGANVLTF.